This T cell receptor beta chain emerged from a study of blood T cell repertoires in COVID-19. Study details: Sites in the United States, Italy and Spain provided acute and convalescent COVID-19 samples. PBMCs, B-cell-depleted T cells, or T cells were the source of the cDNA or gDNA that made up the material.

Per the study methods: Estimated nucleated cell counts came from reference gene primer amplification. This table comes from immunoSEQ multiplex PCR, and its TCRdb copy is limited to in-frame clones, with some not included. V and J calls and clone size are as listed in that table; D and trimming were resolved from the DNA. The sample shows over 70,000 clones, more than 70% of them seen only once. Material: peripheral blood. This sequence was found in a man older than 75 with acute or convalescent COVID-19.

The CDR3 DNA is TGTGCCAGCAGCCCTACGACAGGGTCTCAAGAGACCCAGTACTTC. It codes for CASSPTTGSQETQYF. This rearrangement joins TRBV7-7 to TRBJ2-5; 7 bases are shared with TRBD1. Per the germline V gene, CDR1 is SSHAT and CDR2 is FNYEAQ (reference sequence). The CDR3 is made up of 15 amino acids. The J segment lost 2 bases and the V segment lost 5 bases, leaving 8 bases of the junction unmatched.